Here is one T cell receptor (beta chain) with its context. These data originate in a study of blood T cell repertoires in COVID-19. As for the study in general: Samples of COVID-19 (acute and convalescent) were obtained from the United States, Italy and Spain.

The CDR3 spans 18 residues. The germline CDR1 and CDR2 sequences are SNHLY and FYNNEI. V dropped 6 bases and J dropped 0; count of bases not matched to a gene: 7. Patients in Seattle were enrolled during active infection, then followed longitudinally. In the authors' workflow: Using reference gene primer amplification, nucleated cell counts were estimated. The repertoire was sequenced with immunoSEQ multiplex PCR; TCRdb's copy has only in-frame clones and lacks some. V and J calls and clone size are given by that table; D and trimming were obtained from the DNA. Of around 40,000 clones detected, around 90% appear once; the ten largest clones hold roughly 4.8%.

The V gene is TRBV2, the J gene TRBJ1-6; TRBD1 aligns across 11 bases. The source is a man in his 60s with COVID-19, enrolled during active disease. The sequencing sample was made of peripheral blood. The CDR3 protein is CASRDRDRGSSYNSPLHF. The CDR3 DNA reads as TGTGCCAGCAGAGACCGGGACAGGGGGAGCTCCTATAATTCACCCCTCCACTTT.